The T cell receptor (beta chain) described here comes from a study of identical twins. Study conclusions and caveats: The models systematically underestimated how much out-of-frame TCR alpha was shared in monozygotic twins. In cord blood, abundant beta clonotypes had fewer insertions; memory showed no trend.

TCRdb re-analysed the 5' RACE reads in MiXCR, keeping a single row per CDR3 protein. The sample has about 530,000 distinct CDR3 sequences; over 12% are singletons. There are a few counts of this clonotype. Antigen specificity is unknown. Trimming pared 6 bases from V and 5 bases from J, leaving 7 bases between. The CDR3 has 12 residues. Per germline, CDR1 SNHLY and CDR2 FYNNEI. The same specimen was also included in a second study, on yellow fever vaccine responses in identical twins.

The specimen sequenced was CD4+ T cells sorted from blood. This clonotype was sampled from a woman aged 18 to 35 in good health. The V gene is TRBV2, the J gene TRBJ2-2; D gene uncertain. The CDR3 nucleotides read TGTGCCAGCAGACAGCAGACCGGGGAGCTGTTTTTT. Its protein is CASRQQTGELFF.